This T cell receptor (beta chain) was profiled in a study of OX40 agonist ivuxolimab in advanced cancers. About the study as a whole: The costimulatory receptor OX40 (CD134) was targeted by ivuxolimab, a fully human IgG2 agonistic monoclonal antibody. The paper reports the monotherapy dose-escalation portion (N = 52 patients) of the phase I ivuxolimab trial. Of the roughly 51 patients in dose escalation, around 20 had hepatocellular carcinoma, some 15 had melanoma, 9 had renal cell carcinoma and 9 had head and neck cancer. Prior anti-PD-1, anti-PD-L1 or anti-CTLA-4 therapy was permitted, and checkpoint inhibitors had been received by about two fifths of dose-escalation patients. The purpose of peripheral TCRbeta sequencing was to test whether ivuxolimab changed TCR sequence diversity and led to clonal T-cell expansion. Partial responses occurred in three dose-escalation patients: two with cutaneous melanoma and one with hepatocellular carcinoma. In the dose-escalation cohort, 82.7% of patients were male, and the mean age was around 60 years, with a range of roughly 20 to 80. Intravenous ivuxolimab was administered to patients every 2 weeks at six dose levels: 0.01, 0.1, 0.3, 1.5, 3 and 10 mg/kg. What the research found in general, with its limitations: The antigen specificity of the peripheral T cells that underwent clonal expansion was not determined. On average, CD8+ T cells showed more expanded clones than CD4+ T cells after ivuxolimab. Clonal expansion of both CD4+ and CD8+ blood T cells was observed from baseline to week 6 at doses 0.1 to 3.0 mg/kg. In partial responders in the 0.1-3.0 mg/kg groups, normalized peripheral clonal expansion was found to be among the lowest, especially among CD8+ T cells. Low levels of normalized T-cell clonal expansion were also seen in some nonresponding patients.

Genomic DNA was extracted from sorted cells for sequencing of the TCRbeta CDR3 region. The immunoSEQ Assay was used to sequence the TCRbeta CDR3 regions. What TCRdb holds here is the immuneACCESS table cut down to in-frame rearrangements. Part of the clones is not present; checked against another copy, under half of the missing clones reflect an unresolved V gene, and the others are unexplained. The sample table shows under 50,000 clones, and around four fifths are seen once. Approximately 9.8% of the sample goes to the ten largest clones. The V end loses 2 bases and the J end loses 8 bases, and a stretch of 11 bases separates them. The CDR3 spans 13 residues, from the cysteine through the phenylalanine. The kept DNA is CDR3 alone, 39 bases in frame from the first base. CDR1 and CDR2 are drawn from the germline V gene (reference sequence): MNHEY, SMNVEV. Patients with autoimmune disease history or receiving systemic immunosuppression were excluded from the trial. Peripheral blood for TCR sequencing was collected from all dose cohorts at baseline, on cycle 4 day 1, and on cycle 7 day 1. Samples came from an open-label, multicenter, first-in-human phase I dose-escalation trial of ivuxolimab. The trial enrolled adults with locally advanced or metastatic head and neck squamous cell, hepatocellular, melanoma or renal cell carcinoma. Before TCR sequencing, CD4+ and CD8+ T cells were separately sorted from peripheral blood.

On this clone: Its specific antigen is unknown. Base qualities are not recorded, but no much larger clone differs from it by a single base.

The sample consisted of CD4+ or CD8+ T cells sorted from blood, taken in a trial of the OX40 agonist ivuxolimab. The chain employs TRBV27 and TRBJ2-3; the D gene lacks a confident call. The clonotype was recovered from an adult with an advanced solid tumor such as melanoma, head and neck, liver or kidney cancer. For the CDR3, the sequence is CASSLNWAATQYF. The nucleotide sequence reads as follows: TGTGCCAGCAGTTTAAACTGGGCAGCTACGCAGTATTTT.